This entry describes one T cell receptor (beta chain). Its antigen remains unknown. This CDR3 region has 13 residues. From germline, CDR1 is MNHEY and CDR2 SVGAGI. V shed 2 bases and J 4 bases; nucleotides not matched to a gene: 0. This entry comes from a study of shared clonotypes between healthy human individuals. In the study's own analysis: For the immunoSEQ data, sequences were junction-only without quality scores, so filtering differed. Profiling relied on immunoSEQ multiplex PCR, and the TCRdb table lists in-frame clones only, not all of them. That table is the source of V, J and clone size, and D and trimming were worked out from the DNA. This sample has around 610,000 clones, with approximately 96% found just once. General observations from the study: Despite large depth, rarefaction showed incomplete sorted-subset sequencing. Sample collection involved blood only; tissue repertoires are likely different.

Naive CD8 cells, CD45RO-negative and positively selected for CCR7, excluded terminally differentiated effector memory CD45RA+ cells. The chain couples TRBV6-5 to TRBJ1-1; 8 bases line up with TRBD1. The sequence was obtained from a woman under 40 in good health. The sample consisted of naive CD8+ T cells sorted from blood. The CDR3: CASSYTGGTEAFF. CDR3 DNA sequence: TGTGCCAGCAGTTACACAGGGGGCACTGAAGCTTTCTTT.